The 24 T cell receptor beta chains below were found in one sample sequenced in a study of blood T cell repertoires in COVID-19. Sequencing used immunoSEQ multiplex PCR; TCRdb keeps in-frame clones, though not all of them. Here the sample spans fewer than 300,000 clones, about nine tenths being singletons. The specimen was PBMCs or T cells enriched from blood (not recorded which). These receptors came from a woman aged 30 to 39 who had recovered from COVID-19.

This chain joins TRBV6-2 or TRBV6-3 and TRBJ1-2, with 8 bases matching TRBD1. Germline CDR1 reads MNHEY; CDR2 reads SVGEGT. Trimming cost V 0 bases and J 3 bases; bases outside gene matches: 3. The CDR3 has 15 residues. Here the CDR3 DNA reads TGTGCCAGCAGTTACTCGATACAGGGGGACTATGGCTACACCTTC. Translating it yields CASSYSIQGDYGYTF.

The chain links TRBV7-9 to TRBJ1-1; D is ambiguous. The V gene's germline CDR1 is SEHNR and CDR2 FQNEAQ (reference sequence). Trimming cost V 4 bases and J 5 bases, with 14 bases left between them. This CDR3 has 14 amino acids. CDR3 bases: TGTGCCAGCAGCTCCACTCGACCGGGGACTGAAGCTTTCTTT. As protein: CASSSTRPGTEAFF.

The chain recombines TRBV24-1 with TRBJ2-1, with D perhaps matching TRBD2 (7 bases). Germline V gene sequence: CDR1 KGHDR, CDR2 SFDVKD. CDR3 length: 14 residues. Deletions cut 7 bases from V and 6 bases from J, with 15 bases between. CDR3 sequence (DNA): TGTGCCACCAGCAGGGGAGGGCCAGTCAATGAGCAGTTCTTC. Protein sequence: CATSRGGPVNEQFF.

This chain uses TRBV4-3 with TRBJ2-2; TRBD1 aligns across 9 bases. Germline V gene lookup returns CDR1 LGHNA and CDR2 YSLEER. The CDR3 has 15 residues. With 8 bases clipped from V and 4 bases from J, the junction kept 8 bases outside the gene matches. The CDR3 nucleotides read TGCGCCAGCCCGCGACAGGGGGGGTCCACCGGGGAGCTGTTTTTT. Encoded protein: CASPRQGGSTGELFF.

This clone was seen a handful of times. V usage is TRBV27 and J usage is TRBJ1-5, with a weak D call TRBD1 (6 bases). The CDR3 is 14 residues long. Trimming removed 6 bases from V and 6 bases from J, with 15 bases in between. CDR1 and CDR2 from the germline V gene are MNHEY and SMNVEV (reference sequence). The CDR3 nucleotides are TGTGCCAGCAGCCTGGGGCAGGGGACTCAGCCCCAGCATTTT. Its protein is CASSLGQGTQPQHF.

The rearrangement uses TRBV6-7 and TRBJ1-6, with D hard to call. TRBV6-7 is classed as an ORF, of uncertain function. V was shortened by 0 bases and J by 9 bases, with 15 bases between the two germline ends. This CDR3 contains 16 residues. The CDR3 region is CASSYSPPNRGSPLHF. The CDR3 DNA sequence: TGTGCCAGCAGTTACTCACCTCCAAATAGAGGTTCACCCCTCCACTTT.

This chain links TRBV6-2 or TRBV6-3 with TRBJ1-1, with D maybe TRBD1 (5 bases). The germline CDR1 and CDR2 sequences are MNHEY and SVGEGT. V lost 2 bases to trimming and J lost 6 bases, with 13 bases between them. This CDR3 has 14 residues. The CDR3 reads CASSYKGLTAEAFF. Written as DNA, the CDR3 is TGTGCCAGCAGTTACAAGGGGCTAACCGCTGAAGCTTTCTTT.

The chain links TRBV28 to TRBJ1-1, with TRBD1 as a possible D gene (5 bases). Germline-derived CDR1 and CDR2 are MDHEN and SYDVKM. The CDR3 loop spans 12 amino acids. The V end lost 6 bases, the J end lost 5 bases, and 10 bases lay between the germline ends. CDR3 bases: TGTGCCAGCAGACTCCAGGGTACTGAAGCTTTCTTT. This codes for CASRLQGTEAFF.

The rearrangement uses TRBV2 and TRBJ1-5; 11 positions match TRBD1. In germline, CDR1 is SNHLY, CDR2 FYNNEI. This CDR3 is 14 amino acids long. J gave up 4 bases and V 6 bases, and 2 bases lay outside the gene matches. The CDR3 here is CASRGQGENQPQHF. CDR3 nucleotide sequence: TGTGCCAGCAGGGGACAGGGGGAAAATCAGCCCCAGCATTTT.

The chain links TRBV19 to TRBJ2-1; D is possibly TRBD2 (5 bases). The CDR3 sequence is 14 residues long. Germline CDR1 reads LNHDA; CDR2 reads SQIVND (reference sequence). The V and J ends lost 5 bases and 6 bases respectively, with 14 bases between them. The CDR3, as DNA: TGTGCCAGTAGTGGTGGGAGAGTAGGCAATGAGCAGTTCTTC. This encodes CASSGGRVGNEQFF. Full variable domain (rest looked up from reference TRBV19 and TRBJ2-1): DGGITQSPKYLFRKEGQNVTLSCEQNLNHDAMYWYRQDPGQGLRLIYYSQIVNDFQKGDIAEGYSVSREKKESFPLTVTSAQKNPTAFYLCASSGGRVGNEQFFGPGTRLTVL.

The genes are TRBV6-4 and TRBJ2-1; 9 bases match TRBD2. The CDR3 is 15 residues long. The trim removed 2 bases at V and 8 bases at J, leaving 7 bases unmatched. Germline CDR1 is MRHNA and CDR2 is SNTAGT. CDR3 in DNA: TGTGCCAGCAGTGACAGCGGTAGCGGGAGTGATGAGCAGTTCTTC. As protein: CASSDSGSGSDEQFF.

CDR3: CASSLFVSGRDDEQFF. CDR3 DNA: TGTGCCAGCAGCTTATTTGTTAGCGGGAGAGATGATGAGCAGTTCTTC. This chain joins TRBV11-2 and TRBJ2-1; the match to TRBD2 covers 9 bases. CDR3 length: 16 residues. Trimming removed 2 bases from V and 8 bases from J; junction bases left unmatched: 10. Germline loops: CDR1 SGHAT, CDR2 FQNNGV.

J is TRBJ2-7 and V is TRBV7-9, with TRBD2 identical over 15 bases. Losses at the gene ends were 5 bases for V and 4 bases for J; bases not matched to a gene: 9. The germline CDR1 and CDR2 sequences are SEHNR and FQNEAQ (reference sequence). This CDR3 spans 17 amino acids. The CDR3 sequence is CASSPGLAGGLGYEQYF. CDR3 bases: TGTGCCAGCAGCCCGGGACTAGCGGGAGGTTTAGGATACGAGCAGTACTTC. Using reference TRBV7-9 and TRBJ2-7 for the parts outside the CDR3, the full variable domain is DTGVSQNPRHKITKRGQNVTFRCDPISEHNRLYWYRQTLGQGPEFLTYFQNEAQLEKSRLLSDRFSAERPKGSFSTLEIQRTEQGDSAMYLCASSPGLAGGLGYEQYFGPGTRLTVT.

The chain uses TRBV6-4 and TRBJ2-1, with TRBD2 identical over 7 bases. Unmatched junction bases numbered 13, after V lost 6 bases and J lost 8 bases. CDR3 length: 15 residues. Germline loops: CDR1 MRHNA, CDR2 SNTAGT. The CDR3: CASSPVEGGSYEQFF. The DNA for the CDR3 is TGTGCCAGCAGCCCCGTGGAGGGCGGGAGCTATGAGCAGTTCTTC.

In DNA, the CDR3 is TGTGCCACCAGTGATTCTGGGACAGGGCTCTTCAGAGCGGGAGGGCCTTGGCAGTTCTTC. This gives the protein CATSDSGTGLFRAGGPWQFF. The genes are TRBV24-1 and TRBJ2-1, with a tentative D call TRBD2 (10 bases). The CDR3 totals 20 residues. In germline, CDR1 is KGHDR, CDR2 SFDVKD. Trimming left V 2 bases short and J 12 bases short, with 34 bases between.

This chain joins TRBV7-3 and TRBJ2-1, with 7 bases identical to TRBD1. This CDR3 comprises 14 residues. The junction had 6 bases not matched to a gene; V was cut back by 5 bases and J by 5 bases. Looked up from germline, CDR1 is SGHTA and CDR2 is FQGTGA. The CDR3 DNA is TGTGCCAGCAGCAAGAGACAGGGAGACAATGAGCAGTTCTTC. As protein: CASSKRQGDNEQFF.

The CDR3 here is CASSPRSPGSYEQYF. The CDR3 bases are TGTGCCAGCAGCCCTAGGTCCCCTGGCTCCTACGAGCAGTACTTC. The gene calls are TRBV3-1 (or the pseudogene TRBV3-2) and TRBJ2-7; D uncertain. V lost 4 bases to trimming and J lost 0 bases, with 13 bases between them. CDR3 size: 15 residues. Germline CDR1 reads LGHDT; CDR2 reads YNNKEL (reference sequence).

V and J are TRBV9 and TRBJ2-7, with D perhaps TRBD1 (6 bases). CDR1 is SGDLS, CDR2 YYNGEE, per germline. This CDR3 spans 16 amino acids. V lost 4 bases to trimming and J lost 6 bases, with 23 bases between them. This chain's CDR3 is CASSIRDTTQPGEQYF. The CDR3 nucleotides are TGTGCCAGCAGCATCCGGGACACGACCCAGCCGGGCGAGCAGTACTTC.

The rearrangement joins TRBV7-3 to TRBJ2-5; 10 bases match TRBD1. The germline gives CDR1 SGHTA, CDR2 FQGTGA. The CDR3 contains 15 residues. The V gene end was trimmed by 4 bases and the J gene end by 4 bases; junction bases not matched to a gene: 6. The CDR3 loop reads CASSSRTGGGETQYF. The CDR3 nucleotides are TGTGCCAGCAGCTCTCGGACAGGGGGAGGAGAGACCCAGTACTTC.

V gene TRBV7-9 combines with J gene TRBJ1-6; TRBD1 aligns across 7 bases. This CDR3 spans 14 amino acids. V shed 6 bases and J 5 bases; nucleotides not matched to a gene: 4. Per the germline V gene, CDR1 is SEHNR and CDR2 is FQNEAQ (reference sequence). The DNA of the CDR3 is TGTGCCAGCAGTAGGGACAGAGATAATTCACCCCTCCACTTT. Its protein product is CASSRDRDNSPLHF.

V is TRBV9 and J is TRBJ2-5; a weak D match, TRBD1 (5 bases). V shed 0 bases and J shed 4 bases, with 13 bases lying between them. Germline lookup yields CDR1 SGDLS and CDR2 YYNGEE. CDR3 size: 15 residues. In nucleotides, the CDR3 is TGTGCCAGCAGCGTAGCCAGGGTGGTGGGAGAGACCCAGTACTTC. The encoded protein is CASSVARVVGETQYF.

This clone was seen a handful of times. This rearrangement joins TRBV28 to TRBJ2-5; TRBD1 is a possible D gene (6 bases). V lost 5 bases, J lost 5 bases, and 18 bases lay in between. The CDR3 is made up of 15 amino acids. In germline, CDR1 is MDHEN, CDR2 SYDVKM. The CDR3 DNA reads as TGTGCCAGCAGTCCCTACTCACAGGGAAGGGAGACCCAGTACTTC. It yields the protein CASSPYSQGRETQYF.

The chain employs TRBV19 and TRBJ2-7; 7 positions agree with TRBD1. Per germline, CDR1 LNHDA and CDR2 SQIVND (reference sequence). The trim removed 5 bases at V and 7 bases at J, leaving 8 bases unmatched. The length of the CDR3 is 13 residues. CDR3 amino acids: CASSLGQKKEQYF. CDR3 nucleotides: TGTGCCAGTAGTTTGGGACAGAAAAAAGAGCAGTACTTC.

CDR3 bases: TGCAGCGTTGAAGATCGCCGACAGGGTGGCTATGGCTACACCTTC. Protein: CSVEDRRQGGYGYTF. The chain has TRBV29-1 and TRBJ1-2; TRBD1 aligns across 7 bases. The germline V gene encodes CDR1 SQVTM and CDR2 ANQGSEA. Losses at the gene ends were 0 bases for V and 4 bases for J; bases not matched to a gene: 8. The CDR3 runs 15 residues.